Each of the 18 T cell receptor beta chains below was sequenced from the same sample in a study of blood T cell repertoires in COVID-19. Profiled with immunoSEQ multiplex PCR; TCRdb holds only in-frame clones, not every one. The profile covers around 300,000 clones, with roughly 90% appearing a single time and approximately 1.5% taken by the ten largest. The sequenced material came from PBMCs or T cells enriched from blood (not recorded which). These receptor sequences come from a woman in her 40s who had recovered from COVID-19.

This chain links TRBV28 with TRBJ1-1; 8 nucleotides agree with TRBD1. The germline V gene has CDR1 MDHEN and CDR2 SYDVKM. This CDR3 has 13 residues. The V segment lost 3 bases and the J segment 8 bases; nucleotides outside the gene matches: 5. In DNA, the CDR3 is TGTGCCAGCAGTTTCTATGGACAGGGAGAAGCTTTCTTT. It is translated as CASSFYGQGEAFF.

The J gene is TRBJ1-3, the V gene TRBV4-3, with 8 positions matching TRBD1. Germline V lookup: CDR1 LGHNA, CDR2 YSLEER. J was trimmed by 2 bases and V by 3 bases; bases with no gene match: 9. The CDR3 spans 17 residues. CDR3 protein: CASSQFKQGAAGNTIYF. As DNA, the CDR3 is TGCGCCAGCAGCCAGTTTAAGCAGGGGGCGGCTGGAAACACCATATATTTT.

The rearrangement uses TRBV5-1 and TRBJ1-1, with 7 bases identical to TRBD1. Germline loops: CDR1 SGHRS, CDR2 YFSETQ. The J segment lost 4 bases and the V segment lost 0 bases, leaving 3 bases of the junction unmatched. The CDR3 length is 14 residues. CDR3 amino acids: CASSLAGGGTEAFF. In nucleotides, the CDR3 is TGCGCCAGCAGCTTGGCAGGGGGTGGCACTGAAGCTTTCTTT.

The gene calls are TRBV18 and TRBJ2-6; 7 bases line up with TRBD1. Germline CDR1 KGHSH, CDR2 LQKENI. V lost 3 bases and J lost 2; bases outside the gene matches: 7. The CDR3 contains 17 residues. Written as DNA, the CDR3 is TGTGCCAGCTCACCCTCGACAGGGTCGGCTGGGGCCAACGTCCTGACTTTC. This codes for CASSPSTGSAGANVLTF.

This clone showed up just once. The rearrangement links TRBV15 to TRBJ1-2, with D unresolved. Trimming removed 4 bases at V and 7 bases at J, with 19 bases between. From germline, CDR1 is LNHNV and CDR2 YYDKDF (reference sequence). This CDR3 has 15 residues. CDR3 DNA: TGTGCCACCAGCATCCTTAAGACAAGAGACGGTGGCTACACCTTC. It yields the protein CATSILKTRDGGYTF.

Here the CDR3 reads CASSRGREAGNTIYF. The CDR3 DNA reads as TGTGCCAGCAGTAGAGGCAGGGAGGCTGGAAACACCATATATTTT. The chain has TRBV2 and TRBJ1-3; TRBD1 is a possible D gene (5 bases). Trimming pared 5 bases from V and 2 bases from J, leaving 13 bases between. Germline CDR1 and CDR2: SNHLY and FYNNEI. CDR3 size: 15 residues.

This chain uses TRBV15 with TRBJ2-2, with D possibly being TRBD2 (5 bases). The CDR3 runs 16 residues. V gave up 6 bases and J gave up 2 bases, with 16 bases separating them. Germline V gene sequence: CDR1 LNHNV, CDR2 YYDKDF (reference sequence). For the CDR3, the DNA is TGTGCCACCAGATTTACAACCGGGATCAACACCGGGGAGCTGTTTTTT. Amino acid sequence: CATRFTTGINTGELFF.

V and J are TRBV5-4 and TRBJ1-1; D possibly corresponds to TRBD1 (5 bases). Trimming took off 3 bases at V and 1 base at J, with 13 bases between the two ends. Germline V gives CDR1 SGHNT, CDR2 YYREEE (reference sequence). The CDR3 covers 15 residues. CDR3 amino acids: CASSSPGAGNTEAFF. The CDR3 DNA is TGTGCCAGCAGCTCACCTGGGGCAGGGAACACTGAAGCTTTCTTT.

V usage is TRBV19 and J usage is TRBJ1-2, with TRBD1 identical over 10 bases. The germline V gene encodes CDR1 LNHDA and CDR2 SQIVND (reference sequence). Trimming removed 4 bases from V and 6 bases from J; junction bases left unmatched: 8. The CDR3 loop spans 15 amino acids. This chain's CDR3 is CASSKDRGTLDGYTF. The CDR3, as DNA: TGTGCCAGTAGTAAGGACAGGGGGACATTGGATGGCTACACCTTC.

The chain joins TRBV10-3 to TRBJ2-1; 11 bases align to TRBD1. The ends lost 6 bases at V and 1 base at J; junction bases unmatched: 5. CDR1 and CDR2 from the germline V gene are ENHRY and SYGVKD. This CDR3 has 16 amino acids. The CDR3 DNA reads as TGTGCCATCAGATCCGGGACAGGGGGATCCTACAATGAGCAGTTCTTC. This sequence encodes CAIRSGTGGSYNEQFF.

This clone came up a few times. The V call is TRBV4-2, the J call TRBJ2-7; D call uncertain. The V gene lost 1 base and the J gene lost 2 bases, with 6 bases spanning the gap. Per the germline V gene, CDR1 is LGHNA and CDR2 is YNFKEQ. This CDR3 has 13 amino acids. CDR3 nucleotides: TGTGCCAGCAGCCAAGCGGTTACCTACGAGCAGTACTTC. Translation gives CASSQAVTYEQYF.

As DNA, the CDR3 is TGTGCCTGGAGTGTACCAGGGTTTAACTATGGCTACACCTTC. Its protein is CAWSVPGFNYGYTF. The V and J genes are TRBV30 and TRBJ1-2; perhaps TRBD1 as D (5 bases). The CDR3 runs 14 residues. CDR1 is GTSNPN, CDR2 SVGIG, per germline (reference sequence). Trimming stripped 0 bases from V and 1 base from J, with 9 bases between.

This clone is a singleton in its sample. The chain joins TRBV29-1 to TRBJ1-1, with 7 bases aligning to TRBD1. CDR3 size: 14 residues. Germline V lookup: CDR1 SQVTM, CDR2 ANQGSEA. The V gene end was trimmed by 0 bases and the J gene end by 4 bases; junction bases not matched to a gene: 5. The CDR3 region is CSVEEVAGGTEAFF. Here the CDR3 DNA reads TGCAGCGTTGAAGAAGTGGCAGGGGGCACTGAAGCTTTCTTT.

The V call is TRBV19, the J call TRBJ1-6; D gene ambiguous. CDR1 LNHDA and CDR2 SQIVND come from the germline V gene (reference sequence). With 0 bases removed from V and 8 bases from J, the gap between germline ends came to 23 bases. This CDR3 is 19 amino acids long. CDR3 in DNA: TGTGCCAGTAGTATAGAAGCCCCAACGTTAATACGGGGAGATTCACCCCTCCACTTT. Protein sequence: CASSIEAPTLIRGDSPLHF.

The chain links TRBV21-1 to TRBJ1-2; the D call TRBD1 from the table was never checked on the DNA. TRBV21-1 has pseudogene status. CDR3 length: 15 amino acids. The DNA for the CDR3 is TGTGCCAGCAGCAATACAGGGACCAGAGACTATGGCTACACCTTC. Translated, it gives CASSNTGTRDYGYTF.

The chain couples TRBV4-3 to TRBJ1-2; 8 bases are a match to TRBD1. J gave up 7 bases and V 0 bases, and 7 bases lay outside the gene matches. CDR3 length equals 15 residues. Germline V lookup: CDR1 LGHNA, CDR2 YSLEER. The CDR3 region is CASSQDPAGGIGYTF. CDR3 nucleotides: TGCGCCAGCAGCCAAGATCCCGCAGGGGGCATTGGCTACACCTTC.

As to this clone: Relative to the germline gene, one junction end is altered; a read error may explain this. This rearrangement joins TRBV5-1 to TRBJ1-1; D unresolved. The CDR3 is 13 residues long. The germline CDR1 and CDR2 sequences are SGHRS and YFSETQ. The CDR3 nucleotides are TGCGCCAGCAGTTTGGATCAGAACACTGAAGCTTTCTTT. Its protein is CASSLDQNTEAFF.

The gene calls are TRBV18 and TRBJ2-3; D not certain. Germline CDR1 reads KGHSH; CDR2 reads LQKENI. The ends were cut back, 5 bases at V and 0 bases at J, with 9 bases in the middle. This CDR3 has 14 residues. CDR3 nucleotide sequence: TGTGCCAGCTCAGTTCAGTTTAGCACAGATACGCAGTATTTT. This codes for CASSVQFSTDTQYF.